This entry features one T cell receptor (beta chain) sequence. The sample belongs to a study of T cells in Graves' hyperthyroidism and ophthalmopathy. V was pared by 1 base and J by 4 bases, with 19 bases between. Per germline, CDR1 LGHDT and CDR2 YNNKEL (reference sequence). CDR3 length: 18 amino acids. Amplification of TCR beta CDR3 regions used RNA as the template. When the TCR CDR3 underwent first-round RT-PCR, the HTBI primer set was used. TCRdb re-called the multiplex PCR reads with MiXCR, one entry per CDR3 protein. The repertoire holds 300,000 to 450,000 distinct CDR3 sequences, about 18% seen once, with around a third in the top ten.

Sequencing was performed on blood. The V and J genes are TRBV3-1 and TRBJ2-2; D possibly corresponds to TRBD2 (6 bases). The sequence was collected from a woman under 40 with Graves' hyperthyroidism that later progressed to Graves' ophthalmopathy. The CDR3: CASSQVFGSGLGTGELFF. The CDR3 DNA reads TGTGCCAGCAGCCAAGTATTCGGGAGCGGGTTAGGCACCGGGGAGCTGTTTTTT.